This TCR beta chain was recovered during a study of T cells in Graves' hyperthyroidism and ophthalmopathy. For the diagnoses, clinical symptoms, serum thyroxine and TRAb, thyroid ultrasound and orbital computed tomography were used. RNA transcripts were the template for amplifying TCR beta CDR3 regions. Initially, a first-round RT-PCR of the TCR CDR3 employed the HTBI primer set. Using its own MiXCR run on the multiplex PCR reads, TCRdb lists one record per CDR3 protein. The table includes 690,000 or so distinct CDR3 sequences, roughly 20% detected once. This clonotype came up many times. The origin of this receptor is a woman aged 45-60 years with Graves' hyperthyroidism that later progressed to Graves' ophthalmopathy. Sequencing used blood.

Here the CDR3 reads CASSYSGGWDTEAFF. CDR3 bases: TGTGCCAGCAGTTACTCGGGGGGCTGGGACACTGAAGCTTTCTTT. V is TRBV6-6 and J is TRBJ1-1; possible D gene TRBD1, 6 bases. Germline V gives CDR1 MNHNY, CDR2 SVGAGI (reference sequence). V gave up 0 bases and J gave up 3 bases, with 11 bases separating them. This CDR3 region has 15 residues.